Shown below are 27 T cell receptor beta chains from a single sample sequenced in a study of cytomegalovirus exposure and HLA in healthy donors. PCR used 60 Vbeta primers and 13 Jbeta primers. Profiled with immunoSEQ multiplex PCR; TCRdb holds only in-frame clones, not every one. The data show approximately 190,000 clones, 82% seen once. The source material was PBMCs. These receptors all stem from a boy aged 2 to 9 in good health and CMV-seronegative.

The CDR3: CASSQGTGEAREQYF. As DNA, the CDR3 is TGTGCCAGCAGCCAAGGGACAGGGGAGGCGCGCGAGCAGTACTTC. This sequence joins TRBV14 and TRBJ2-7, with TRBD1 matching over 9 bases. V lost 1 base to trimming and J lost 6 bases; unmatched junction nucleotides: 7. The germline V gene encodes CDR1 SGHDN and CDR2 FVKESK. The CDR3 extends over 15 amino acids.

V usage is TRBV2 and J usage is TRBJ1-2, with 7 positions matching TRBD1. The CDR3 is 13 amino acids. Germline CDR1 is SNHLY and CDR2 is FYNNEI. V shed 8 bases and J 7 bases; nucleotides not matched to a gene: 10. CDR3 amino acids: CASLGDSFSGYTF. CDR3 bases: TGTGCCAGCTTGGGGGACAGCTTTTCTGGCTACACCTTC.

This clone was counted between two and nine times. V and J are TRBV29-1 and TRBJ1-2, with TRBD1 as a possible D gene (5 bases). This CDR3 has 14 residues. CDR1 and CDR2 (germline): SQVTM, ANQGSEA. V gave up 7 bases and J gave up 3 bases, with 18 bases separating them. The CDR3 DNA follows: TGCAGCGCCGGGGGACGGGGAGGGGACTATGGCTACACCTTC. It translates to CSAGGRGGDYGYTF.

V and J are TRBV6-5 and TRBJ1-1, with a weak D call TRBD1 (5 bases). Trimming removed 0 bases from V and 5 bases from J, with 13 bases in between. Germline V lookup: CDR1 MNHEY, CDR2 SVGAGI. The CDR3 is made up of 15 amino acids. This chain's CDR3 is CASSYSGGIGTEAFF. The DNA for the CDR3 is TGTGCCAGCAGTTACTCGGGGGGAATTGGTACTGAAGCTTTCTTT.

The rearrangement joins TRBV4-2 to TRBJ2-7, with 8 bases aligning to TRBD1. CDR3 length: 17 residues. Per germline, CDR1 LGHNA and CDR2 YNFKEQ. The V and J ends lost 0 bases and 6 bases, in that order; junction bases with no gene match: 13. CDR3 coding DNA: TGTGCCAGCAGCCAAGATGGGAGAGGGACAGGAGACGGCGAGCAGTACTTC. Amino acid sequence: CASSQDGRGTGDGEQYF.

This clone was seen a handful of times. This chain uses TRBV6-5 with TRBJ2-6; 8 bases fit TRBD1. The CDR3 has 16 residues. Germline assignment: CDR1 MNHEY and CDR2 SVGAGI. V lost 0 bases, J lost 2 bases, and 0 bases stayed unmatched. Here the CDR3 reads CASSYSTGAGANVLTF. CDR3 DNA: TGTGCCAGCAGTTACTCGACAGGGGCTGGGGCCAACGTCCTGACTTTC.

V and J are TRBV7-8 and TRBJ1-2, with 8 positions matching TRBD1. Trimming removed 4 bases from V and 0 bases from J; junction bases left unmatched: 22. The V gene's germline CDR1 is SGHVS and CDR2 FQNEAQ. The CDR3 consists of 21 residues. As DNA, the CDR3 is TGTGCCAGCAGCTCCCCCCGGGCGGGGACAGGAGAGAAAGGGGCTAACTATGGCTACACCTTC. The encoded protein is CASSSPRAGTGEKGANYGYTF.

J is TRBJ2-2 and V is TRBV5-5, with D possibly being TRBD1 (5 bases). The V end lost 5 bases, the J end lost 6 bases, and 8 bases lay between the germline ends. This CDR3 is 12 amino acids long. CDR1 and CDR2 (germline): SGHKS, YYEKEE (reference sequence). This chain's CDR3 is CASRGVAGELFF. DNA for the CDR3: TGTGCCAGCAGAGGGGTGGCCGGGGAGCTGTTTTTT.

The J gene is TRBJ2-7, the V gene TRBV6-5, with a weak D call TRBD2 (5 bases). Trimming took off 6 bases at V and 3 bases at J, with 12 bases between the two ends. Germline V gene data show CDR1 as MNHEY and CDR2 as SVGAGI. This CDR3 comprises 13 residues. CDR3: CASRTQGSYEQYF. CDR3 bases: TGTGCCAGCAGAACCCAAGGGAGCTACGAGCAGTACTTC.

The rearrangement joins TRBV2 to TRBJ1-5; the match to TRBD1 covers 7 bases. The CDR3 has 16 residues. The ends lost 1 base at V and 5 bases at J; junction bases unmatched: 8. The germline gives CDR1 SNHLY, CDR2 FYNNEI. The CDR3 region has the DNA TGTGCCAGCAGTGAAGAGGGACAGATCTTTCATCAGCCCCAGCATTTT. This translates into CASSEEGQIFHQPQHF.

The chain couples TRBV7-3 to TRBJ1-4; 7 bases fit TRBD1. V lost 5 bases and J lost 7; bases outside the gene matches: 7. Looked up from germline, CDR1 is SGHTA and CDR2 is FQGTGA. The CDR3 runs to 14 residues. The CDR3 nucleotides are TGTGCCAGCAGCCTCGACAGGGCTGGTGAAAAACTGTTTTTT. Protein sequence: CASSLDRAGEKLFF. Based on the CDR3 plus reference TRBV7-3 and TRBJ1-4, the full variable domain is GAGVSQTPSNKVTEKGKYVELRCDPISGHTALYWYRQSLGQGPEFLIYFQGTGAADDSGLPNDRFFAVRPEGSVSTLKIQRTERGDSAVYLCASSLDRAGEKLFFGSGTQLSVL.

The rearrangement uses TRBV19 and TRBJ2-1, with D maybe TRBD2 (6 bases). The V gene lost 1 base and the J gene lost 9 bases, with 10 bases spanning the gap. The CDR3 length is 13 residues. Germline values: CDR1 LNHDA, CDR2 SQIVND (reference sequence). CDR3 bases: TGTGCCAGTAGTATAGGGCGGGAAGGTGAGCAGTTCTTC. It yields the protein CASSIGREGEQFF. Together with reference TRBV19 and TRBJ2-1, the CDR3 gives the full variable domain: DGGITQSPKYLFRKEGQNVTLSCEQNLNHDAMYWYRQDPGQGLRLIYYSQIVNDFQKGDIAEGYSVSREKKESFPLTVTSAQKNPTAFYLCASSIGREGEQFFGPGTRLTVL.

This clone was seen a handful of times. The chain recombines TRBV27 with TRBJ2-7; TRBD1 matches at 7 bases. This CDR3 has 12 residues. Germline V gives CDR1 MNHEY, CDR2 SMNVEV (reference sequence). V shed 6 bases and J 5 bases; nucleotides not matched to a gene: 4. The CDR3 DNA reads as TGTGCCAGCAGAGGCGACAGGGACGAGCAGTACTTC. Residues: CASRGDRDEQYF.

The chain couples TRBV19 to TRBJ1-6, with 7 bases identical to TRBD1. Per the germline V gene, CDR1 is LNHDA and CDR2 is SQIVND (reference sequence). The CDR3 consists of 15 residues. With 2 bases clipped from V and 10 bases from J, the junction kept 8 bases outside the gene matches. DNA of the CDR3: TGTGCCAGTAGTATATCCGACAGGGAAGGCTCACCCCTCCACTTT. It is translated as CASSISDREGSPLHF.

The gene calls are TRBV7-9 and TRBJ2-3; possibly TRBD2 for D (6 bases). Trimming stripped 5 bases from V and 0 bases from J, with 9 bases between. Germline-derived CDR1 and CDR2 are SEHNR and FQNEAQ (reference sequence). The CDR3 extends over 14 amino acids. CDR3 nucleotides: TGTGCCAGCAGCCCGGGGGTTAGCACAGATACGCAGTATTTT. Residues: CASSPGVSTDTQYF.

The V and J genes are TRBV2 and TRBJ1-5; 10 positions agree with TRBD1. CDR1 is SNHLY and CDR2 is FYNNEI in the germline V gene. The CDR3 runs to 16 residues. J gave up 1 base and V 1 base, and 1 base lay outside the gene matches. CDR3 in DNA: TGTGCCAGCAGTGAAGGGACAGGGGGAAGCAATCAGCCCCAGCATTTT. This gives the protein CASSEGTGGSNQPQHF.

This clone appeared a single time. This CDR3 is CASSAGGGPGTDTQYF. The CDR3 DNA is TGTGCCAGCAGCGCCGGAGGGGGCCCAGGCACAGATACGCAGTATTTT. The chain couples TRBV9 to TRBJ2-3; maybe TRBD1 (7 bases). The germline V gene encodes CDR1 SGDLS and CDR2 YYNGEE. V was clipped by 3 bases and J by 1 base, with 15 bases between them. The CDR3 runs 16 residues.

The chain carries TRBV10-3 and TRBJ2-1; D is uncertain. Germline lookup yields CDR1 ENHRY and CDR2 SYGVKD. Trimming stripped 9 bases from V and 6 bases from J, with 9 bases between. The CDR3 runs 11 residues. CDR3 coding DNA: TGTGCCATTCGAGAGAGCAATGAGCAGTTCTTC. Translation: CAIRESNEQFF.

To note about this clone: In this CDR3 the conserved last residue, phenylalanine or tryptophan, is missing, so a read error is likely. V and J are TRBV5-6 and TRBJ2-7; TRBD2 aligns across 7 bases. The CDR3 consists of 12 residues. Germline trimming cut 6 bases from V and 7 bases from J; bases unmatched to any gene: 7. Germline CDR1 and CDR2: SGHDT and YYEEEE. Here the CDR3 reads CASTQPGGEQYL. The DNA for the CDR3 is TGTGCCAGCACCCAACCCGGGGGGGAGCAGTACCTC.

The chain has TRBV11-2 and TRBJ2-1, with TRBD2 as a possible D gene (5 bases). Germline lookup yields CDR1 SGHAT and CDR2 FQNNGV. V dropped 0 bases and J dropped 0 bases, with 6 bases sitting between them. This CDR3 spans 15 amino acids. The CDR3: CASSLEGSSYNEQFF. CDR3 nucleotide sequence: TGTGCCAGCAGCTTAGAGGGGAGCTCCTACAATGAGCAGTTCTTC.

The chain carries TRBV11-2 and TRBJ1-1; no firm D call. The CDR3 has 13 amino acids. Germline V gene data show CDR1 as SGHAT and CDR2 as FQNNGV. Trimming took off 3 bases at V and 8 bases at J, with 13 bases between the two ends. CDR3 in DNA: TGTGCCAGCAGCTTCGCCAGGACTAGGGAAGCTTTCTTT. Its protein is CASSFARTREAFF.

In its sample, this clone was seen once. CDR3 protein: CASGDRTNNEQFF. The DNA of the CDR3 is TGTGCCAGCGGTGACAGAACAAACAATGAGCAGTTCTTC. The chain carries TRBV28 and TRBJ2-1; maybe TRBD1 (5 bases). The CDR3 has 13 residues. V lost 8 bases and J 5 bases, leaving 13 bases between the germline ends. Germline V lookup: CDR1 MDHEN, CDR2 SYDVKM.

The chain carries TRBV6-6 and TRBJ1-5; TRBD1 is a possible D gene (5 bases). Germline lookup yields CDR1 MNHNY and CDR2 SVGAGI (reference sequence). The CDR3 totals 15 residues. Trimming took 6 bases from V and 6 from J, leaving 18 bases between them. Written as DNA, the CDR3 is TGTGCCAGCAGCCCCGCGGGAGGGACGGGTCAGCCCCAGCATTTT. Amino acids: CASSPAGGTGQPQHF.

The genes are TRBV4-1 and TRBJ2-7; a possible D gene is TRBD2 (5 bases). Trimming left V 4 bases short and J 0 bases short, with 13 bases between. The CDR3 has 15 residues. The germline gives CDR1 MGHRA, CDR2 YSYEKL. CDR3 sequence (DNA): TGCGCCAGCAGCCGCGGACTCGGAACCTCCTACGAGCAGTACTTC. Its translation: CASSRGLGTSYEQYF.

The V call is TRBV11-2, the J call TRBJ2-3; TRBD1 matches 11 bases. The J segment lost 5 bases and the V segment lost 5 bases, leaving 9 bases of the junction unmatched. Germline lookup yields CDR1 SGHAT and CDR2 FQNNGV. CDR3 length equals 16 residues. The CDR3 nucleotides are TGTGCCAGCAGCCGGACAGGGGGCTTAGCAGGAGATACGCAGTATTTT. As protein: CASSRTGGLAGDTQYF.

This clone was seen just once. The rearrangement links TRBV2 to TRBJ2-1; D unresolved. Germline CDR1 is SNHLY and CDR2 is FYNNEI. The V end was cut by 1 base, the J end by 9 bases, with 16 bases between. The CDR3 runs 15 residues. This CDR3 reads CASSEGMSRGVEQFF. The CDR3 nucleotides are TGTGCCAGCAGTGAAGGGATGAGCCGCGGAGTTGAGCAGTTCTTC.

The chain is built from TRBV19 and TRBJ1-5; D gene ambiguous. The CDR3 has 12 amino acids. Germline-derived CDR1 and CDR2 are LNHDA and SQIVND (reference sequence). Between the trimmed V and J ends, which lost 6 bases and 4 bases, there was a span of 7 bases. CDR3 in amino acids: CASRRGNQPQHF. The CDR3 DNA follows: TGTGCCAGTAGGCGAGGAAATCAGCCCCAGCATTTT.